This T cell receptor (beta chain) was obtained from a study of shared clonotypes between healthy human individuals. For this clone: The antigen remains unidentified.

The germline CDR1 and CDR2 sequences are MNHEY and SVGAGI. V lost 2 bases, J lost 0 bases, and 7 bases lay in between. The length of the CDR3 is 15 residues. Running of the assay took place at deep level. The data were produced by immunoSEQ multiplex PCR, yet TCRdb's version contains in-frame clones alone and is incomplete. The sample records about 2.4 million clones, around nine tenths being singletons. The authors divided CD4+ cells into CD45RA+ naive and CD45RA-negative memory subsets. General study findings and limits: The study found 4.5% to 6% of naive CD4 clonotypes shared across several donors.

The sample taken for sequencing was naive CD4+ T cells sorted from blood. The subset: CD45RA+ positively selected. The receptor was isolated from a man younger than 35 in good health. The gene calls are TRBV6-5 and TRBJ2-2; D unresolved. DNA for the CDR3: TGTGCCAGCAGTTACGGGCAGACGAACACCGGGGAGCTGTTTTTT. It translates to CASSYGQTNTGELFF.